The 27 T cell receptor beta chains presented below share a single source sample, sequenced in a study of blood T cell repertoires in COVID-19. Profiled with immunoSEQ multiplex PCR; TCRdb holds only in-frame clones, not every one. The sample lists 150,000 to 180,000 clones, under 85% seen once, with 0.6% to 0.65% in the top ten. The material sequenced was peripheral blood. The receptors here all came from a man in his fifties or sixties with COVID-19, enrolled during active disease.

V and J are TRBV21-1 and TRBJ2-7; TRBD1 is taken as the D call from the table, unchecked against the DNA. TRBV21-1 is labeled a pseudogene. This CDR3 comprises 16 residues. CDR3 DNA: TGTGCCAGCAGCAAAGCGGCGGGACAGGGCTTATACGAGCAGTACTTC. Encoded protein: CASSKAAGQGLYEQYF.

This chain joins TRBV19 and TRBJ1-2; TRBD1 aligns across 7 bases. The CDR3 is 14 amino acids. With V trimmed by 4 bases and J by 6 bases, 8 bases remained unmatched. From germline, CDR1 is LNHDA and CDR2 SQIVND (reference sequence). The DNA for the CDR3 is TGTGCCAGTAGTACTCACAGGGGTGGAGATGGCTACACCTTC. Its translation is CASSTHRGGDGYTF.

The rearrangement joins TRBV4-2 to TRBJ1-4; D gene ambiguous. Trimming removed 4 bases from V and 2 bases from J, with 11 bases in between. CDR3 length equals 15 residues. Germline V gene sequence: CDR1 LGHNA, CDR2 YNFKEQ. The CDR3 spells CASSPEEFTNEKLFF. CDR3 sequence (DNA): TGTGCCAGCAGCCCCGAGGAATTCACTAATGAAAAACTGTTTTTT.

The chain has TRBV5-1 and TRBJ1-1; D remains ambiguous. V shed 2 bases and J shed 1 base, with 9 bases lying between them. Germline V gene data show CDR1 as SGHRS and CDR2 as YFSETQ. The CDR3 spans 14 residues. CDR3 loop: CASSFSVQNTEAFF. The CDR3 bases are TGCGCCAGCAGCTTCTCAGTACAGAACACTGAAGCTTTCTTT.

This chain connects TRBV24-1 to TRBJ1-2; no reliable D call. The CDR3 runs to 14 residues. Per germline, CDR1 KGHDR and CDR2 SFDVKD. Trimming took 0 bases from V and 1 from J, leaving 5 bases between them. The CDR3 sequence: CATSDLYINYGYTF. CDR3 bases: TGTGCCACCAGTGATTTGTACATTAACTATGGCTACACCTTC.

The J gene is TRBJ1-5, the V gene TRBV18; the match to TRBD1 covers 8 bases. This CDR3 has 16 amino acids. The germline gives CDR1 KGHSH, CDR2 LQKENI. V lost 3 bases and J lost 1; bases outside the gene matches: 5. CDR3 in amino acids: CASSPQGAGSNQPQHF. CDR3 DNA: TGTGCCAGCTCACCCCAGGGGGCTGGGAGCAATCAGCCCCAGCATTTT. Full variable domain (missing parts from reference TRBV18 and TRBJ1-5): NAGVMQNPRHLVRRRGQEARLRCSPMKGHSHVYWYRQLPEEGLKFMVYLQKENIIDESGMPKERFSAEFPKEGPSILRIQQVVRGDSAAYFCASSPQGAGSNQPQHFGDGTRLSIL.

This clone was seen once. V is TRBV5-4 and J is TRBJ2-1, with 9 bases matching TRBD1. This CDR3 contains 15 residues. V gave up 4 bases and J gave up 6 bases; unmatched junction bases: 8. Germline assignment: CDR1 SGHNT and CDR2 YYREEE (reference sequence). The CDR3: CASSGPDRGGNEQFF. The CDR3 coding sequence is TGTGCCAGCAGCGGACCGGACAGGGGTGGCAATGAGCAGTTCTTC.

This chain uses TRBV10-3 with TRBJ2-5, with 9 nucleotides matching TRBD2. The V and J ends lost 4 bases and 5 bases, in that order; junction bases with no gene match: 11. The CDR3 spans 16 residues. CDR1 and CDR2 (germline): ENHRY, SYGVKD. The CDR3 spells CAISGSGGSLGETQYF. Written as DNA, the CDR3 is TGTGCCATCAGTGGAAGCGGGGGGTCTTTAGGGGAGACCCAGTACTTC.

This clone appeared once. CDR3 sequence: CAWSRGTNEKLFF. DNA for the CDR3: TGTGCCTGGAGCAGGGGAACTAATGAAAAACTGTTTTTT. The gene calls are TRBV30 and TRBJ1-4; TRBD1 is a possible D gene (6 bases). The germline V and J ends were trimmed by 3 bases and 1 base, with 6 bases remaining between them. Germline assignment: CDR1 GTSNPN and CDR2 SVGIG (reference sequence). This CDR3 has 13 residues.

The chain is built from TRBV28 and TRBJ1-2; D might be TRBD1 (5 bases). V dropped 5 bases and J dropped 4 bases, with 14 bases sitting between them. The CDR3 has 14 residues. Germline V gene lookup returns CDR1 MDHEN and CDR2 SYDVKM. This CDR3 reads CASSPTAGPYGYTF. The CDR3 region has the DNA TGTGCCAGCAGTCCCACGGCAGGGCCCTATGGCTACACCTTC.

This clone was detected only a few times. V is TRBV29-1 and J is TRBJ1-2; 10 bases are shared with TRBD1. The CDR3 runs 14 residues. CDR1 is SQVTM, CDR2 ANQGSEA, per germline. Trimming cost V 6 bases and J 3 bases; bases outside gene matches: 7. CDR3 nucleotide sequence: TGCAGCGTGGTCGGGACAGGGGTGTACTATGGCTACACCTTC. This sequence encodes CSVVGTGVYYGYTF.

The rearrangement uses TRBV7-3 and TRBJ2-7, with TRBD1 identical over 7 bases. The CDR3 totals 13 residues. Germline V gene lookup returns CDR1 SGHTA and CDR2 FQGTGA. V lost 2 bases and J lost 5; bases outside the gene matches: 3. The CDR3 DNA sequence: TGTGCCAGCAGCTTAGACAGGGACCACGAGCAGTACTTC. It specifies CASSLDRDHEQYF.

The rearrangement joins TRBV28 to TRBJ1-3; 9 bases agree with TRBD1. Germline V gene data show CDR1 as MDHEN and CDR2 as SYDVKM. The CDR3 loop spans 17 amino acids. Trimming at V came to 6 bases and at J to 3 bases, leaving 12 bases not matched to a gene. Here the CDR3 reads CASRTSTGGRVGNTIYF. Here the CDR3 DNA reads TGTGCCAGCAGAACGAGTACAGGGGGCAGGGTTGGAAACACCATATATTTT. The whole variable domain, filled in from reference TRBV28 and TRBJ1-3, reads DVKVTQSSRYLVKRTGEKVFLECVQDMDHENMFWYRQDPGLGLRLIYFSYDVKMKEKGDIPEGYSVSREKKERFSLILESASTNQTSMYLCASRTSTGGRVGNTIYFGEGSWLTVV.

The CDR3 DNA reads as TGTGCCAGCAGCAGGACAGGGGTCGAGCAGTACTTC. Its translation is CASSRTGVEQYF. This chain joins TRBV11-2 and TRBJ2-7; 9 bases are a match to TRBD1. CDR3 length equals 12 residues. Germline V gene lookup returns CDR1 SGHAT and CDR2 FQNNGV. The junction had 2 bases not matched to a gene; V was cut back by 5 bases and J by 6 bases.

This chain links TRBV7-2 with TRBJ2-3; a weak D match, TRBD2 (5 bases). The CDR3 runs to 12 residues. V was trimmed by 5 bases and J by 8 bases, leaving 11 bases between them. Per the germline V gene, CDR1 is SGHTA and CDR2 is FQGNSA. The CDR3 loop is CASSTYEGTQYF. CDR3 nucleotides: TGTGCCAGCAGCACCTATGAGGGTACGCAGTATTTT.

The chain employs TRBV15 and TRBJ2-1, with 9 bases fitting TRBD2. Losses at the gene ends were 5 bases for V and 1 base for J; bases not matched to a gene: 6. CDR1 LNHNV and CDR2 YYDKDF come from the germline V gene (reference sequence). The CDR3 is made up of 16 amino acids. The DNA of the CDR3 is TGTGCCACCAGCGTTAGCGGGGGCGCTTCCTACAATGAGCAGTTCTTC. Translated: CATSVSGGASYNEQFF.

The chain couples TRBV7-2 to TRBJ1-2, with a tentative D call TRBD1 (6 bases). The CDR3 is 15 amino acids. Germline V CDR1 and CDR2: SGHTA, FQGNSA. V gave up 5 bases and J gave up 3 bases, with 16 bases separating them. This CDR3 is CASSPTGFGDYGYTF. For the CDR3, the DNA is TGTGCCAGCAGCCCAACAGGGTTCGGGGACTATGGCTACACCTTC.

The chain is built from TRBV7-3 and TRBJ2-1, with 9 bases fitting TRBD1. The germline CDR1 and CDR2 sequences are SGHTA and FQGTGA. V was clipped by 3 bases and J by 7 bases; unmatched bases: 7. The CDR3 extends over 15 amino acids. CDR3 residues: CASSLGQGIMNEQFF. CDR3 nucleotides: TGTGCCAGCAGCTTGGGACAGGGAATCATGAATGAGCAGTTCTTC.

The chain joins TRBV7-2 to TRBJ1-6, with D unresolved. The length of the CDR3 is 13 residues. Germline V gene lookup returns CDR1 SGHTA and CDR2 FQGNSA. Trimming pared 0 bases from V and 14 bases from J, leaving 11 bases between. CDR3 nucleotide sequence: TGTGCCAGCAGCTTAGCGGAGTCCTTCGCCCTCCACTTT. It is translated as CASSLAESFALHF.

V and J are TRBV3-1 (or the pseudogene TRBV3-2) and TRBJ1-6; 8 bases map to TRBD1. The CDR3 is 14 amino acids. After removal of 1 base from V and 10 bases from J, the junction contained 3 bases not matched to a gene. Germline assignment: CDR1 LGHDT and CDR2 YNNKEL (reference sequence). The CDR3 bases are TGTGCCAGCAGCCAAGGGACAGGGCTATCACCCCTCCACTTT. Amino acids: CASSQGTGLSPLHF.

The chain carries TRBV30 and TRBJ1-1; no firm D call. The V gene lost 3 bases and the J gene lost 6 bases, with 14 bases spanning the gap. The germline V gene has CDR1 GTSNPN and CDR2 SVGIG (reference sequence). The CDR3 runs 13 residues. The CDR3 region has the DNA TGTGCCTGGAGGGTGGGCAGAACACCTGAAGCTTTCTTT. Translated: CAWRVGRTPEAFF.

CDR3 sequence: CASSSGQQNTIYF. CDR3 coding DNA: TGTGCCAGCAGCTCAGGCCAACAGAACACCATATATTTT. The V and J genes are TRBV11-3 and TRBJ1-3; no clear D gene. The CDR3 spans 13 residues. The V gene's germline CDR1 is SGHNT and CDR2 YENEEA. The V end was cut by 4 bases, the J end by 7 bases, with 11 bases between.

The chain joins TRBV7-3 to TRBJ2-7; 8 bases fit TRBD2. The length of the CDR3 is 14 residues. The V and J ends lost 3 bases and 2 bases, in that order; junction bases with no gene match: 3. Looked up from germline, CDR1 is SGHTA and CDR2 is FQGTGA. CDR3 nucleotides: TGTGCCAGCAGCTTCGGAGCGGGGGCCTACGAGCAGTACTTC. Encoded protein: CASSFGAGAYEQYF.

The chain couples TRBV6-2 or TRBV6-3 to TRBJ1-2; D gene uncertain. V lost 5 bases to trimming and J lost 7 bases, with 26 bases between them. CDR3 length: 17 amino acids. CDR1 MNHEY and CDR2 SVGEGT come from the germline V gene. The CDR3 DNA is TGTGCCAGCAGTAACCGACTGAGGGTCCCGATTCTGCCTGGCTACACCTTC. Amino acids: CASSNRLRVPILPGYTF.

The chain uses TRBV7-2 and TRBJ1-1; weak D call: TRBD1 (5 bases). The CDR3 is 14 amino acids. Trimming left V 8 bases short and J 0 bases short, with 13 bases between. Germline-derived CDR1 and CDR2 are SGHTA and FQGNSA. CDR3 nucleotide sequence: TGTGCCAGCTGGGGGGGGTACATGAACACTGAAGCTTTCTTT. It codes for CASWGGYMNTEAFF.

The CDR3 here is CASSPNSASVTQYF. CDR3 DNA: TGTGCCAGCAGCCCCAATAGTGCGAGCGTGACCCAGTACTTC. This chain connects TRBV3-1 (or the pseudogene TRBV3-2) to TRBJ2-5; D is ambiguous. The CDR3 totals 14 residues. V gave up 4 bases and J gave up 7 bases, with 16 bases separating them. The germline V gene encodes CDR1 LGHDT and CDR2 YNNKEL (reference sequence).

This chain links TRBV6-4 with TRBJ2-2, with 9 bases fitting TRBD1. With 9 bases clipped from V and 4 bases from J, the junction kept 3 bases outside the gene matches. Germline-derived CDR1 and CDR2 are MRHNA and SNTAGT. The CDR3 is 13 residues long. The CDR3 DNA sequence: TGTGCCAGAACAGGGGGCGGCACCGGGGAGCTGTTTTTT. Protein: CARTGGGTGELFF.